A single sample gave rise to the 25 T cell receptor beta chains below, sequenced in a study of cytomegalovirus exposure and HLA in healthy donors. The PCR employed 60 Vbeta primers together with 13 Jbeta primers. Libraries were prepared by immunoSEQ multiplex PCR; TCRdb keeps only in-frame clonotypes and omits some of them. The profile shows approximately 210,000 clones, about four fifths of them singletons. Sequences were obtained from PBMCs. All receptors come from a woman in her 40s in good health and CMV-seronegative.

J is TRBJ1-1 and V is TRBV5-6, with unresolved D. The CDR3 spans 15 residues. Germline V CDR1 and CDR2: SGHDT, YYEEEE. Trimming took 2 bases from V and 4 from J, leaving 15 bases between them. CDR3: CASSLHLEGPTEAFF. The CDR3 bases are TGTGCCAGCAGCTTACATTTGGAGGGCCCCACTGAAGCTTTCTTT.

The chain combines TRBV27 with TRBJ2-1, with D perhaps matching TRBD2 (5 bases). CDR3 length: 15 residues. Trimming stripped 6 bases from V and 5 bases from J, with 17 bases between. CDR1 is MNHEY and CDR2 is SMNVEV in the germline V gene (reference sequence). The DNA of the CDR3 is TGTGCCAGCAGCTTTAGCGCCGTTCGCAACAATGAGCAGTTCTTC. Translating it yields CASSFSAVRNNEQFF.

The chain's CDR3 is CASNPLWGGEQFF. The CDR3 nucleotides read TGTGCCAGCAACCCTTTGTGGGGAGGAGAACAGTTCTTC. The chain combines TRBV27 with TRBJ2-1; D is perhaps TRBD2 (6 bases). V lost 7 bases to trimming and J lost 13 bases, with 20 bases between them. The CDR3 loop spans 13 amino acids. In germline, CDR1 is MNHEY, CDR2 SMNVEV (reference sequence).

The chain uses TRBV10-3 and TRBJ2-1; TRBD2 might be the D (6 bases). Germline V gene lookup returns CDR1 ENHRY and CDR2 SYGVKD. The length of the CDR3 is 14 residues. V lost 2 bases, J lost 9 bases, and 14 bases lay in between. In DNA, the CDR3 is TGTGCCATCAGTGAGGTTGGAGGGTTTGGTGAGCAGTTCTTC. It codes for CAISEVGGFGEQFF.

The chain couples TRBV27 to TRBJ2-7; no clear D. V lost 6 bases, J lost 6 bases, and 12 bases lay in between. Per germline, CDR1 MNHEY and CDR2 SMNVEV (reference sequence). The CDR3 runs to 12 residues. The CDR3 coding sequence is TGTGCCAGCAGGCGAGCACCCGGCGAGCAGTACTTC. Translation gives CASRRAPGEQYF.

V gene TRBV11-3 combines with J gene TRBJ2-6, with unresolved D. CDR1 is SGHNT, CDR2 YENEEA, per germline. Trimming took off 6 bases at V and 1 base at J, with 7 bases between the two ends. This CDR3 is 14 amino acids long. CDR3 loop: CASSQRSGANVLTF. The CDR3 DNA reads as TGTGCCAGCAGTCAGAGGTCTGGGGCCAACGTCCTGACTTTC. The variable domain in full, with the rest retrieved from reference TRBV11-3 and TRBJ2-6, is EAGVVQSPRYKIIEKKQPVAFWCNPISGHNTLYWYLQNLGQGPELLIRYENEEAVDDSQLPKDRFSAERLKGVDSTLKIQPAELGDSAVYLCASSQRSGANVLTFGAGSRLTVL.

The chain joins TRBV5-1 to TRBJ2-3, with TRBD2 matching over 10 bases. The CDR3 runs 16 residues. Germline V lookup: CDR1 SGHRS, CDR2 YFSETQ. The V gene end was trimmed by 1 base and the J gene end by 6 bases; junction bases not matched to a gene: 8. CDR3 residues: CASSLTSGRAGDTQYF. CDR3 DNA sequence: TGCGCCAGCAGCTTGACCAGCGGGAGGGCGGGGGATACGCAGTATTTT.

This clone was seen just once. The chain employs TRBV19 and TRBJ1-5, with 9 bases identical to TRBD1. Trimming removed 6 bases from V and 7 bases from J; junction bases left unmatched: 13. The CDR3 contains 16 residues. Germline V CDR1 and CDR2: LNHDA, SQIVND (reference sequence). CDR3: CASSTAGTGWGQPQHF. CDR3 nucleotides: TGTGCCAGTAGCACCGCCGGGACAGGGTGGGGACAGCCCCAGCATTTT.

The chain carries TRBV4-2 and TRBJ2-1; D might be TRBD2 (5 bases). Germline assignment: CDR1 LGHNA and CDR2 YNFKEQ. The V end lost 1 base, the J end lost 0 bases, and 7 bases lay between the germline ends. There are 15 residues in the CDR3. The chain's CDR3 is CASSQAGNSYNEQFF. The CDR3 nucleotides are TGTGCCAGCAGCCAAGCGGGGAACTCCTACAATGAGCAGTTCTTC.

V gene TRBV19 combines with J gene TRBJ1-5; TRBD1 might be the D (5 bases). Germline CDR1 LNHDA, CDR2 SQIVND (reference sequence). Trimming stripped 6 bases from V and 7 bases from J, with 22 bases between. This CDR3 is built from 16 residues. The CDR3 protein is CASSLSGRRGGQPQHF. The CDR3 DNA is TGTGCCAGTAGCCTCTCGGGTCGGAGGGGAGGACAGCCCCAGCATTTT. The full variable domain, its missing parts supplied by reference TRBV19 and TRBJ1-5, is DGGITQSPKYLFRKEGQNVTLSCEQNLNHDAMYWYRQDPGQGLRLIYYSQIVNDFQKGDIAEGYSVSREKKESFPLTVTSAQKNPTAFYLCASSLSGRRGGQPQHFGDGTRLSIL.

The rearrangement joins TRBV5-4 to TRBJ2-1, with 10 bases matching TRBD2. The trim removed 4 bases at V and 4 bases at J, leaving 11 bases unmatched. This CDR3 comprises 17 residues. Per germline, CDR1 SGHNT and CDR2 YYREEE (reference sequence). CDR3 DNA sequence: TGTGCCAGCAGCCCCGGACTAGCGGTGAATATTTACAATGAGCAGTTCTTC. The encoded protein is CASSPGLAVNIYNEQFF.

This chain connects TRBV30 to TRBJ1-5, with TRBD1 as a possible D gene (6 bases). CDR3 length: 13 amino acids. CDR1 and CDR2 from the germline V gene are GTSNPN and SVGIG (reference sequence). The CDR3 reads CAADSSLNQPQHF. In DNA, the CDR3 is TGTGCTGCGGACAGCAGCTTAAATCAGCCCCAGCATTTT.

This sequence joins TRBV21-1 and TRBJ2-2; the D call in the table, TRBD2, was not verified against the DNA. TRBV21-1 is a pseudogene segment. The CDR3 sequence is 17 residues long. The CDR3 sequence: CASSKVPPAGNTGELFF. The CDR3 DNA is TGTGCCAGCAGCAAAGTGCCCCCAGCGGGAAACACCGGGGAGCTGTTTTTT.

This clone was seen a few times. V and J are TRBV19 and TRBJ1-6; 7 positions agree with TRBD1. This CDR3 region has 14 residues. Germline V gene sequence: CDR1 LNHDA, CDR2 SQIVND (reference sequence). V dropped 3 bases and J dropped 10; count of bases not matched to a gene: 6. Here the CDR3 DNA reads TGTGCCAGTAGTATGACAGGGAACGACTCACCCCTCCACTTT. Translation gives CASSMTGNDSPLHF. The complete variable domain, with remaining parts taken from reference TRBV19 and TRBJ1-6, reads DGGITQSPKYLFRKEGQNVTLSCEQNLNHDAMYWYRQDPGQGLRLIYYSQIVNDFQKGDIAEGYSVSREKKESFPLTVTSAQKNPTAFYLCASSMTGNDSPLHFGNGTRLTVT.

The rearrangement links TRBV7-6 to TRBJ2-3; no clear D. The CDR3 has 13 residues. V lost 7 bases and J lost 0, with 8 bases in between. Germline lookup yields CDR1 SGHVS and CDR2 FNYEAQ. The CDR3 DNA sequence: TGTGCCAGCAACTCCTACAGCACAGATACGCAGTATTTT. As protein: CASNSYSTDTQYF.

The V and J genes are TRBV6-1 and TRBJ1-4; 8 bases agree with TRBD1. Germline-derived CDR1 and CDR2 are MNHNS and SASEGT. This CDR3 contains 15 residues. V lost 6 bases, J lost 4 bases, and 7 bases stayed unmatched. CDR3 protein: CASRAVGQGNEKLFF. CDR3 bases: TGTGCCAGCAGAGCCGTAGGACAGGGTAATGAAAAACTGTTTTTT.

The chain carries TRBV25-1 and TRBJ2-1, with 10 bases lining up with TRBD1. This CDR3 contains 16 residues. Germline V gene data show CDR1 as MGHDK and CDR2 as SYGVNS. With 4 bases clipped from V and 8 bases from J, the junction kept 11 bases outside the gene matches. DNA of the CDR3: TGTGCCAGCAGTGTACCGGGACAGGGGTTTGTATATGAGCAGTTCTTC. This gives the protein CASSVPGQGFVYEQFF. Together with reference TRBV25-1 and TRBJ2-1, the CDR3 gives the full variable domain: EADIYQTPRYLVIGTGKKITLECSQTMGHDKMYWYQQDPGMELHLIHYSYGVNSTEKGDLSSESTVSRIRTEHFPLTLESARPSHTSQYLCASSVPGQGFVYEQFFGPGTRLTVL.

V and J are TRBV27 and TRBJ2-5; 11 bases map to TRBD2. This CDR3 is 15 amino acids long. Losses at the gene ends were 6 bases for V and 7 bases for J; bases not matched to a gene: 10. Germline V gene data show CDR1 as MNHEY and CDR2 as SMNVEV (reference sequence). The CDR3 DNA reads TGTGCCAGCAGGACTAGCGGGATCCCCCGGGGGACCCAGTACTTC. Translated, it gives CASRTSGIPRGTQYF.

The chain recombines TRBV4-3 with TRBJ2-7, with 12 bases aligning to TRBD1. The trim removed 4 bases at V and 6 bases at J, leaving 28 bases unmatched. CDR1 is LGHNA and CDR2 is YSLEER in the germline V gene. The CDR3 length is 22 residues. The CDR3 region is CASSRGRKAVTLWGQGAGEQYV. The CDR3 DNA follows: TGCGCCAGCAGCCGAGGGCGCAAAGCTGTAACATTGTGGGGACAGGGGGCCGGCGAGCAGTACGTC.

The chain uses TRBV7-2 and TRBJ1-5, with 9 bases that match TRBD1. Trimming took 5 bases from V and 6 from J; bases not matched to a gene: 8. CDR3 size: 15 residues. Germline V lookup: CDR1 SGHTA, CDR2 FQGNSA. The CDR3 protein is CASSTWDRVTQPQHF. In DNA form, the CDR3 reads TGTGCCAGCAGCACGTGGGACAGGGTAACTCAGCCCCAGCATTTT.

The gene calls are TRBV18 and TRBJ1-5; D is unresolved. Germline lookup yields CDR1 KGHSH and CDR2 LQKENI. The V and J ends lost 2 bases and 0 bases respectively, with 20 bases between them. The length of the CDR3 is 19 residues. DNA for the CDR3: TGTGCCAGCTCACCATTTGGCTTCCCGCCCCACTATAGCAATCAGCCCCAGCATTTT. As protein: CASSPFGFPPHYSNQPQHF.

The chain couples TRBV7-2 to TRBJ2-5; maybe TRBD1 (6 bases). Per germline, CDR1 SGHTA and CDR2 FQGNSA. Trimming removed 5 bases at V and 1 base at J, with 17 bases between. This CDR3 is built from 16 residues. The CDR3 is CASSPRGTSPQETQYF. The CDR3 DNA reads as TGTGCCAGCAGCCCGAGGGGGACCTCCCCCCAAGAGACCCAGTACTTC.

V and J are TRBV29-1 and TRBJ1-4, with D possibly TRBD1 on 5 matching bases. The CDR3 loop spans 13 amino acids. Germline V gives CDR1 SQVTM, CDR2 ANQGSEA. Trimming stripped 6 bases from V and 4 bases from J, with 12 bases between. This CDR3 reads CSVATVLNEKLFF. As DNA, the CDR3 is TGCAGCGTCGCGACAGTACTTAATGAAAAACTGTTTTTT.

J is TRBJ1-5 and V is TRBV29-1, with TRBD1 matching 10 bases. Trimming removed 7 bases from V and 5 bases from J; junction bases left unmatched: 5. Looked up from germline, CDR1 is SQVTM and CDR2 is ANQGSEA. This CDR3 is 13 amino acids long. This chain's CDR3 is CSASGTGDQPQHF. In DNA, the CDR3 is TGCAGCGCCTCCGGGACAGGGGATCAGCCCCAGCATTTT.

This clone was seen a handful of times. J is TRBJ1-1 and V is TRBV29-1; no reliable D call. The V and J ends lost 8 bases and 5 bases respectively, with 18 bases between them. The CDR3 runs 13 residues. CDR1 and CDR2 from the germline V gene are SQVTM and ANQGSEA. The CDR3 here is CSLYHEAKTEAFF. Here the CDR3 DNA reads TGCAGCCTCTACCATGAGGCGAAAACTGAAGCTTTCTTT. The full variable domain, with the rest looked up from reference TRBV29-1 and TRBJ1-1, is SAVISQKPSRDICQRGTSLTIQCQVDSQVTMMFWYRQQPGQSLTLIATANQGSEATYESGFVIDKFPISRPNLTFSTLTVSNMSPEDSSIYLCSLYHEAKTEAFFGQGTRLTVV.